This T cell receptor (beta chain) was sequenced during a study of monozygotic twins with inflammatory bowel disease. Study-level points and caveats: With others, IBD patients shared fewer clonotypes than healthy twins did, especially with disease activity. In these data, no single strong IBD-associated signal or clonotype received support. Distinct T cell subtypes could not be told apart.

The CDR3 consists of 15 residues. Germline V CDR1 and CDR2: KGHDR, SFDVKD. For this clonotype: Antigen specificity is unknown.

TCRdb re-called the 5' RACE reads; one entry per CDR3 protein, DNA not given. This sample's table has a few hundred thousand distinct CDR3 sequences. Blood was drawn once per donor, and each sample measured approximately 2.5 ml. The gene calls are TRBV24-1 and TRBJ2-4; TCRdb proposes TRBD1, but this gene call is untestable without DNA. The receptor was isolated from a human donor with ulcerative colitis or Crohn's disease, or a healthy co-twin of an affected twin (not recorded which). Source material: blood. CDR3 in amino acids: CATSDPGTGQGMQYF.